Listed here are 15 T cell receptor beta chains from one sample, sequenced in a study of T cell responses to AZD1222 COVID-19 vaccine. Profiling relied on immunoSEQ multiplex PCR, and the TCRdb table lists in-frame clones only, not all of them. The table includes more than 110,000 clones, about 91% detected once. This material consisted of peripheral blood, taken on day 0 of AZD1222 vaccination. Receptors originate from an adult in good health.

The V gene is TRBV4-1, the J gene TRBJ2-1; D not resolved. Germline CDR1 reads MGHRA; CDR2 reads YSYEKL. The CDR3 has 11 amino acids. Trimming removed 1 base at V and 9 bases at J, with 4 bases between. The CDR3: CASSQGIEQFF. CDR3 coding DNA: TGCGCCAGCAGCCAAGGGATTGAGCAGTTCTTC.

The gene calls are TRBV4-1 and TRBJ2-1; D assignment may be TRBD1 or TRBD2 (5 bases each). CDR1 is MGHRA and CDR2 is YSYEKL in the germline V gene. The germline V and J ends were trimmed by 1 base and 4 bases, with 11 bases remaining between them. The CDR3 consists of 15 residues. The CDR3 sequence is CASSQAGTDYNEQFF. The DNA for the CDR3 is TGCGCCAGCAGCCAAGCCGGGACGGATTACAATGAGCAGTTCTTC.

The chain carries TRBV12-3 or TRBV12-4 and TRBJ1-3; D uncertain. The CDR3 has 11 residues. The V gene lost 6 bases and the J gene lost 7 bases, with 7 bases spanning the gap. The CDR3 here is CASRGWNTIYF. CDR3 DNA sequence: TGTGCCAGCAGGGGGTGGAACACCATATATTTT.

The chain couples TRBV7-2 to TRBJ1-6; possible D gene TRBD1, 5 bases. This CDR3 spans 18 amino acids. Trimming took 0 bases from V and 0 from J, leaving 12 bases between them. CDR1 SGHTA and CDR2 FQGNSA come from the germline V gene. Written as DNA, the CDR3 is TGTGCCAGCAGCTTAGCGGCGGGGGGAGGCTCCTATAATTCACCCCTCCACTTT. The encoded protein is CASSLAAGGGSYNSPLHF.

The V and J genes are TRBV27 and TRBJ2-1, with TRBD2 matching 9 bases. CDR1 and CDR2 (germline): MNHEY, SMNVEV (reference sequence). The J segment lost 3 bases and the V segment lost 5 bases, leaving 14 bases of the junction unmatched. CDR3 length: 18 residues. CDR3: CASSPLGVIAGVYNEQFF. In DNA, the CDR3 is TGTGCCAGCAGTCCCTTGGGGGTTATAGCGGGAGTCTACAATGAGCAGTTCTTC.

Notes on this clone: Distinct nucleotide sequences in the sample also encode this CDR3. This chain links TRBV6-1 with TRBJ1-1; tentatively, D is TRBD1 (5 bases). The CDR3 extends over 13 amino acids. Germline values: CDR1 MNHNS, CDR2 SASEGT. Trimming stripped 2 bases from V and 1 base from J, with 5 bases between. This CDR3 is CASSETGNTEAFF. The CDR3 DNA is TGTGCCAGCAGTGAAACAGGGAACACTGAAGCTTTCTTT.

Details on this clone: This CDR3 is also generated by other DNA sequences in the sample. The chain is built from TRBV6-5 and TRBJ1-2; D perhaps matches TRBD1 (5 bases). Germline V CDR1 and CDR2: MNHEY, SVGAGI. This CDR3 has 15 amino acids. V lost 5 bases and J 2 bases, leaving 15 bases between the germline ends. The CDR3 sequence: CASSTLSTANYGYTF. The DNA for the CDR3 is TGTGCCAGCAGTACACTATCGACAGCCAACTATGGCTACACCTTC.

CDR3 loop: CASSVPVNIGGYTF. CDR3 DNA sequence: TGTGCCAGCAGCGTCCCCGTTAACATAGGTGGCTACACCTTC. The gene calls are TRBV2 and TRBJ1-2; no clear D. CDR1 SNHLY and CDR2 FYNNEI come from the germline V gene. V was cut by 6 bases and J by 7 bases, with 18 bases left in between. This CDR3 comprises 14 residues.

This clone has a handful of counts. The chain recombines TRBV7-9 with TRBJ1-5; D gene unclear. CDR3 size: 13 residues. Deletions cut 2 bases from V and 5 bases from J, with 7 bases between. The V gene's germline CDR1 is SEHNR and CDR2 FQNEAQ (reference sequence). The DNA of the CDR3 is TGTGCCAGCAGCTTAATGAGGGATCAGCCCCAGCATTTT. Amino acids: CASSLMRDQPQHF. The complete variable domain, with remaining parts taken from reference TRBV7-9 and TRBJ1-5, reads DTGVSQNPRHKITKRGQNVTFRCDPISEHNRLYWYRQTLGQGPEFLTYFQNEAQLEKSRLLSDRFSAERPKGSFSTLEIQRTEQGDSAMYLCASSLMRDQPQHFGDGTRLSIL.

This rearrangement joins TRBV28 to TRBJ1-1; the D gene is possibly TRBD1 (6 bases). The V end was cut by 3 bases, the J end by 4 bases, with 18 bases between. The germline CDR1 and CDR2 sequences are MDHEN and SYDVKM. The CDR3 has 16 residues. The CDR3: CASSLGGASGLTEAFF. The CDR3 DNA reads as TGTGCCAGCAGTTTGGGGGGGGCCTCAGGCCTCACTGAAGCTTTCTTT.

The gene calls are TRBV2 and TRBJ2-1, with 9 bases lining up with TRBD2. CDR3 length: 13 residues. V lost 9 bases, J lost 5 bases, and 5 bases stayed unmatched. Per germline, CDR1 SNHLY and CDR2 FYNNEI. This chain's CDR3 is CASRAGGHNEQFF. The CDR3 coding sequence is TGTGCCAGTAGAGCGGGGGGCCACAATGAGCAGTTCTTC.

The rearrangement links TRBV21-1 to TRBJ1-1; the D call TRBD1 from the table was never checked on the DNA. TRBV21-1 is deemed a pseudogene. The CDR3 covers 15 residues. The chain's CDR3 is CASSRQNRGRTEAFF. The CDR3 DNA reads TGTGCCAGCAGCAGACAGAACAGGGGGCGAACTGAAGCTTTCTTT.

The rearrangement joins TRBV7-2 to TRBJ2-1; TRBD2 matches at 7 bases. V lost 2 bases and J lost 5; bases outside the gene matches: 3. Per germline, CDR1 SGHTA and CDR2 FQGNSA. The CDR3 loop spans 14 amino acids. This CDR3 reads CASSLSGGNNEQFF. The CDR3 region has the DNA TGTGCCAGCAGCTTATCGGGAGGCAACAATGAGCAGTTCTTC.

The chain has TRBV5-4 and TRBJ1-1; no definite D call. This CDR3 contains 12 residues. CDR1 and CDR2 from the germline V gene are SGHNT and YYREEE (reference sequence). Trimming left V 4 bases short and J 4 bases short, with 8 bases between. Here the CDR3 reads CASSLPLTEAFF. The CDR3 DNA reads TGTGCCAGCAGCCTACCACTCACTGAAGCTTTCTTT.

The CDR3 is CASRQEGSPLHF. CDR3 sequence (DNA): TGTGCCAGTAGACAGGAAGGTTCACCCCTCCACTTT. The J gene is TRBJ1-6, the V gene TRBV2; perhaps TRBD1 as D (6 bases). This CDR3 is built from 12 residues. Germline CDR1 and CDR2: SNHLY and FYNNEI. The ends were cut back, 9 bases at V and 9 bases at J, with 12 bases in the middle.